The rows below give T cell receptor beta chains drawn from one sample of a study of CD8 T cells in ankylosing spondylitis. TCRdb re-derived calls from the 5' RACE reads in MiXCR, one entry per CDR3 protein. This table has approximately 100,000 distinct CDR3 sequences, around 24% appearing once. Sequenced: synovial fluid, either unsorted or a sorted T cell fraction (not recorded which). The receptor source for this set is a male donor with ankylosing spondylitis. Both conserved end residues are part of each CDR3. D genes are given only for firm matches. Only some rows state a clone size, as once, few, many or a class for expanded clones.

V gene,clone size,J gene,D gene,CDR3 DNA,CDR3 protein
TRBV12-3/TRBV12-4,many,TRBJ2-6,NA,TGTGCCAGCAGTTTACGGTCAGAAAAAAATCCTTCTGGGGCCAACGTCCTGACTTTC,CASSLRSEKNPSGANVLTF
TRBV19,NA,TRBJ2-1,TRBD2,TGTGCCAGTAGTATAGTGGCGGGAGTGACTGAGCAGTTCTTC,CASSIVAGVTEQFF
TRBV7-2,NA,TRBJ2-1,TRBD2,TGTGCCAGCAGCTTAGCAGCTAGCGGGAAGAACGAGCAGTTCTTC,CASSLAASGKNEQFF
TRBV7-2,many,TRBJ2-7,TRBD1,TGTGCCAGCAGCTTAGCGAGGGACAGCTACGAGCAGTACTTC,CASSLARDSYEQYF
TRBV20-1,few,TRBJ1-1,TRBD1,TGCAGTGCTAGAGGGGGACAGGGGATCACTGAAGCTTTCTTT,CSARGGQGITEAFF
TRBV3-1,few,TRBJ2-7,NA,TGTGCCAGCAGCCCCCCGGGCACCTACGAGCAGTACTTC,CASSPPGTYEQYF
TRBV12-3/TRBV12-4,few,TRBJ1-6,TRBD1,TGTGCCAGCAGTTCGGGACAGGGAATTTCACCCCTCCACTTT,CASSSGQGISPLHF
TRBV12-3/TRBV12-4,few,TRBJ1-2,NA,TGTGCCAGCAGTCCCCCCTACACCTTC,CASSPPYTF
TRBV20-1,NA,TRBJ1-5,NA,TGCAGTGCTAGAGGGGGGCCCAGCAATCAGCCCCAGCATTTT,CSARGGPSNQPQHF
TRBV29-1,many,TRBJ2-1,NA,TGCAGCGTTCTAGCGATAGGGGATGAGCAGTTCTTC,CSVLAIGDEQFF
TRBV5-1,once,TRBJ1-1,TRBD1,TGCGCCAGCAGCTTGACCGGGACAGGGGCACTCTTATTGAACACTGAAGCTTTCTTT,CASSLTGTGALLLNTEAFF
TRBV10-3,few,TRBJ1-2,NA,TGTGCCACCACAGGGATCGGAAACTATGGCTACACCTTC,CATTGIGNYGYTF
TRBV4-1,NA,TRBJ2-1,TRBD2,TGCGCCAGCAGCCAAAGGTCTCTAGCGGGAGTTAGGTACAATGAGCAGTTCTTC,CASSQRSLAGVRYNEQFF
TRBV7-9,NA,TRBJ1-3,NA,TGTGCCGCCGGACAGACGGACACCATATATTTT,CAAGQTDTIYF
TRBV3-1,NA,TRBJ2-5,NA,TGTGCCAGCAGCCTCGATAGCAGGGGCCAGTACTTC,CASSLDSRGQYF
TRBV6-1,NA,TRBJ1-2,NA,TGTGCCACTTCAGGGACCCTATGGGACTATGGCTACACCTTC,CATSGTLWDYGYTF
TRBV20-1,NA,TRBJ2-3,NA,TGCAGTGCCTCGGCTGGGGGCACAGATACGCAGTATTTT,CSASAGGTDTQYF
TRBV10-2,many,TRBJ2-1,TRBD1,TGCGCCAGCAGAAGACAGGGGGCGGTTGAGCAGTTCTTC,CASRRQGAVEQFF
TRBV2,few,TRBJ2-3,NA,TGTGCCAGCAGTTCGGGGAGTACGCAGTATTTT,CASSSGSTQYF
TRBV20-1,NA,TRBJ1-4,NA,TGCAGTGCTAAGGCCGGGGAAAAACTGTTTTTT,CSAKAGEKLFF
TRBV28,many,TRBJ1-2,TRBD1,TGTGCCAGCACCCAACAGGGGGTTTTATCCTATGGCTACACCTTC,CASTQQGVLSYGYTF
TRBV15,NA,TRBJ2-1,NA,TGTGCCACCAGCAGAGAACGAGGAGGGGAGCAGTTCTTC,CATSRERGGEQFF
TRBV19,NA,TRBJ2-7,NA,TGTGCCAGTAGTACCCTCAGGGTTCCCTACGAGCAGTACTTC,CASSTLRVPYEQYF
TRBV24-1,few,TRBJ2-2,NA,TGTGCCACCAGTGATACCCGGGACTGGAACACCGGGGAGCTGTTTTTT,CATSDTRDWNTGELFF
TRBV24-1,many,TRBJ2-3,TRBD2,TGTGCCACCAGTGATATGGCTAGCGGACTAGATACGCAGTATTTT,CATSDMASGLDTQYF
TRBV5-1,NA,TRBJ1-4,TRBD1,TGCGCCAGCAGCTTGGCCGGGCAGGGGGCGGCTAATGAAAAACTGTTTTTT,CASSLAGQGAANEKLFF
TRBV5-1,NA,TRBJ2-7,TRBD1,TGCGCCAGCAGCCACGGGACAGGTTATTACTACGAGCAGTACTTC,CASSHGTGYYYEQYF
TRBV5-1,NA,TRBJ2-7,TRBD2,TGCGCCAGCAGCTTGGGGGGAGGGAGCAACGAGCAGTACTTC,CASSLGGGSNEQYF
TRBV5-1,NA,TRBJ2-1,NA,TGCGCCAGCAGCTTGGAACTTGGGCGGATCAATGAGCAGTTCTTC,CASSLELGRINEQFF
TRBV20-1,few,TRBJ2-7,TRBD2,TGCAGTGCTCGCTCGGCTAGCGGAGCCTACGAGCAGTACTTC,CSARSASGAYEQYF
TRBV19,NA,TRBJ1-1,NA,TGTGCCAGTAGTATCCCGGGGCCCACTGAAGCTTTCTTT,CASSIPGPTEAFF
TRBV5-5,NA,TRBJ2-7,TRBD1,TGTGCCAGCAGCACAGGACAGGGGACGTACGAGCAGTACTTC,CASSTGQGTYEQYF
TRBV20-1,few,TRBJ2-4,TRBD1,TGCAGTGCTAGAGACCGGGACAGAGTTGGAGCCAAAAACATTCAGTACTTC,CSARDRDRVGAKNIQYF
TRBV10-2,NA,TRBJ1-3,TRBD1,TGCGCCAGCAGTGGACAGGGGGCGTCAGGAAACACCATATATTTT,CASSGQGASGNTIYF
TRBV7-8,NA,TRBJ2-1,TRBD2,TGTGCCAGCAGCTTACGGACTAGCGGGACCTACAATGAGCAGTTCTTC,CASSLRTSGTYNEQFF
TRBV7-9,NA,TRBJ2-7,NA,TGTGCCAGCAGCCCGCAAAACGAGCAGTACTTC,CASSPQNEQYF
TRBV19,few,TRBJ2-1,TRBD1,TGTGCCAGTAAGATCCGACAGGGCACTGAGCAGTTCTTC,CASKIRQGTEQFF
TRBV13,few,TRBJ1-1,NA,TGTGCCAGCAGCTTACGGGGGAAAACTGAAGCTTTCTTT,CASSLRGKTEAFF
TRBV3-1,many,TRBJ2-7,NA,TGTGCCAGCAGCCAACTCGGGGGCGAGCAGTACTTC,CASSQLGGEQYF
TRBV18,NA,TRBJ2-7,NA,TGTGCCAGCTCACCGGTCGGTGGTTCCGGTGCCTACGAGCAGTACTTC,CASSPVGGSGAYEQYF
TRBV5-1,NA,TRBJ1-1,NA,TGCGCCAGCAGCTTTGAGGTACGGGACACTGAAGCTTTCTTT,CASSFEVRDTEAFF
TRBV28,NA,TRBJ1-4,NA,TGTGCCAGCAGCTCGGGGGACCTACCAACTAATGAAAAACTGTTTTTT,CASSSGDLPTNEKLFF
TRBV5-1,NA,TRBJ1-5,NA,TGCGCCAGCAGCTTGGGAACAGGGCGAACTCAGCCCCAGCATTTT,CASSLGTGRTQPQHF
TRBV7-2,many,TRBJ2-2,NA,TGTGCCAGCAGCTTAGCGCTGGACTTTTTGTCTGGGGAGCTGTTTTTT,CASSLALDFLSGELFF
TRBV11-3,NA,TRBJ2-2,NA,TGTGCCAGCAGCTTAGGCGGATGGACCGGGGAGCTGTTTTTT,CASSLGGWTGELFF
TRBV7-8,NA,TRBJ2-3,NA,TGTGCCACCAAGAAGCTTAGCGGCACAGATACGCAGTATTTT,CATKKLSGTDTQYF